One sample yielded the 13 T cell receptor beta chains listed below, sequenced in a study of blood T cell repertoires in COVID-19 (dated by TCRdb to about 2020). Libraries were prepared through the immunoSEQ multiplex PCR assay. TCRdb took over this immuneACCESS table, retaining in-frame rearrangements with V and J assigned. Such tables are incomplete; in checked studies, under half of the missing clones stem from an unresolved V gene, and the remainder is unexplained. The sample yields about 140,000 clones; 85% to 90% were counted once. The ten most abundant clones make up approximately 1.5% of the sample. Sequenced input: peripheral blood. The origin of the receptors is a woman aged 55-69 years with acute or convalescent COVID-19.

The chain couples TRBV7-3 to TRBJ2-1, with D tentatively TRBD1 (5 bases). V lost 5 bases and J 3 bases, leaving 8 bases between the germline ends. Germline V CDR1 and CDR2: SGHTA, FQGTGA. The CDR3 is made up of 13 amino acids. CDR3 nucleotide sequence: TGTGCCAGCAGCCCAGGGATCTACAATGAGCAGTTCTTC. It is translated as CASSPGIYNEQFF.

There are a few counts of this clone. The CDR3 coding sequence is TGTGCCAGCAGCTTGGTGGGGCTGGCAGCGAAGACCTACAATGAGCAGTTCTTC. Its protein is CASSLVGLAAKTYNEQFF. The gene calls are TRBV5-8 and TRBJ2-1; tentatively, D is TRBD1 (5 bases). Deletions cut 0 bases from V and 2 bases from J, with 18 bases between. CDR1 is SGHTS, CDR2 YDEGEE, per germline. The CDR3 contains 18 residues.

Only one count was recorded for this clone. The genes are TRBV11-2 and TRBJ1-2; 8 positions match TRBD1. The CDR3 has 15 residues. V lost 5 bases and J lost 8; bases outside the gene matches: 13. Per germline, CDR1 SGHAT and CDR2 FQNNGV. CDR3 residues: CASSRIRTGKDGYTF. In nucleotides, the CDR3 is TGTGCCAGCAGCCGGATACGGACAGGGAAGGACGGCTACACCTTC.

This clone occurred once. The CDR3 here is CASSPPTYRERFNEQFF. The CDR3 DNA is TGTGCCAGCTCACCACCGACTTACAGGGAGCGCTTCAATGAGCAGTTCTTC. The chain joins TRBV18 to TRBJ2-1; possible D gene TRBD1, 6 bases. The CDR3 covers 17 residues. Trimming pared 0 bases from V and 6 bases from J, leaving 18 bases between. Germline CDR1 reads KGHSH; CDR2 reads LQKENI.

The CDR3 here is CSASDGSSGNTIYF. Here the CDR3 DNA reads TGCAGTGCTAGTGACGGTAGCTCTGGAAACACCATATATTTT. The J gene is TRBJ1-3, the V gene TRBV20-1; no reliable D call. V was pared by 3 bases and J by 0 bases, with 9 bases between. This CDR3 has 14 residues. Germline lookup yields CDR1 DFQATT and CDR2 SNEGSKA (reference sequence).

This chain links TRBV18 with TRBJ1-2; the match to TRBD1 covers 7 bases. J lost 7 bases, V lost 1 base, and 3 bases had no gene match. The CDR3 contains 13 residues. CDR1 and CDR2 from the germline V gene are KGHSH and LQKENI. CDR3 nucleotide sequence: TGTGCCAGCTCACCACAGCCAGGGGGTGGCTACACCTTC. As protein: CASSPQPGGGYTF.

The chain is built from TRBV19 and TRBJ2-7; TRBD2 is a possible D gene (6 bases). This CDR3 is built from 14 residues. Looked up from germline, CDR1 is LNHDA and CDR2 is SQIVND (reference sequence). V lost 1 base and J 3 bases, leaving 10 bases between the germline ends. The CDR3 region is CASSIVAGNYEQYF. The CDR3 DNA follows: TGTGCCAGTAGTATAGTCGCGGGGAACTACGAGCAGTACTTC.

This clone was observed a single time. This chain links TRBV18 with TRBJ2-1; tentative D call: TRBD1 (5 bases). Trimming took off 3 bases at V and 6 bases at J, with 12 bases between the two ends. This CDR3 has 14 amino acids. Germline V lookup: CDR1 KGHSH, CDR2 LQKENI. The CDR3 DNA reads as TGTGCCAGCTCACCGAAGACAGTTAGCAATGAGCAGTTCTTC. Protein: CASSPKTVSNEQFF.

This chain uses TRBV14 with TRBJ2-7, with D possibly TRBD2 on 6 matching bases. CDR1 is SGHDN, CDR2 FVKESK, per germline. Trimming shortened V by 4 bases and J by 6 bases, and 19 bases separated the two germline ends. This CDR3 is built from 15 residues. The CDR3 nucleotides read TGTGCCAGCAGCCCTCTGGCCGGAGGGTACAGCGAGCAGTACTTC. Translated, it gives CASSPLAGGYSEQYF. Using reference TRBV14 and TRBJ2-7 for the parts outside the CDR3, the full variable domain is EAGVTQFPSHSVIEKGQTVTLRCDPISGHDNLYWYRRVMGKEIKFLLHFVKESKQDESGMPNNRFLAERTGGTYSTLKVQPAELEDSGVYFCASSPLAGGYSEQYFGPGTRLTVT.

V is TRBV28 and J is TRBJ2-5; D perhaps matches TRBD2 (5 bases). Germline-derived CDR1 and CDR2 are MDHEN and SYDVKM. V shed 6 bases and J shed 5 bases, with 16 bases lying between them. This CDR3 has 14 amino acids. CDR3: CASSQTSLGETQYF. CDR3 coding DNA: TGTGCCAGCAGCCAAACTAGTTTGGGGGAGACCCAGTACTTC.

V usage is TRBV14 and J usage is TRBJ2-7, with D possibly TRBD1 on 6 matching bases. The CDR3 runs 15 residues. Germline loops: CDR1 SGHDN, CDR2 FVKESK. Trimming removed 4 bases from V and 3 bases from J, with 16 bases in between. The CDR3 region is CASSPVMGADYEQYF. The CDR3 DNA reads as TGTGCCAGCAGCCCAGTAATGGGGGCGGACTACGAGCAGTACTTC.

In nucleotides, the CDR3 is TGCAGCGTGACTGGACTAGCGTTGAGCTCCTACAATGAGCAGTTCTTC. Encoded protein: CSVTGLALSSYNEQFF. The V call is TRBV29-1, the J call TRBJ2-1, with 9 positions matching TRBD2. The CDR3 is made up of 16 amino acids. Germline values: CDR1 SQVTM, CDR2 ANQGSEA. V gave up 6 bases and J gave up 0 bases; unmatched junction bases: 9.

This clone was recorded a few times. The rearrangement links TRBV10-1 to TRBJ2-7, with unresolved D. There are 11 residues in the CDR3. The V gene's germline CDR1 is WNHNN and CDR2 SYGVQD (reference sequence). Trimming pared 4 bases from V and 3 bases from J, leaving 4 bases between. The CDR3 DNA sequence: TGCGCCAGCAGTGGACTCTACGAGCAGTACTTC. It codes for CASSGLYEQYF.